What follows is one T cell receptor beta chain and its context. The V end lost 6 bases, the J end lost 1 base, and 9 bases lay between the germline ends. The V gene's germline CDR1 is MNHEY and CDR2 SVGAGI. The CDR3 runs 14 residues. This entry is derived from a study of shared clonotypes between healthy human individuals. Using immunoSEQ multiplex PCR, the repertoire was profiled, and TCRdb retains in-frame clones only, with some absent. The sample includes roughly 1,600,000 clones, about 98.5% of them seen just once. This sequence was found in a man aged 30 to 45 in good health. V usage is TRBV6-5 and J usage is TRBJ2-2; D might be TRBD2 (5 bases). The sample comprised naive CD4+ T cells sorted from blood. As for subset: CD45RA+ positively selected. The CDR3 DNA reads TGTGCCAGCAGCCCGGACTGGAACACCGGGGAGCTGTTTTTT. Translating it yields CASSPDWNTGELFF.